This TCR beta chain was sequenced in a study of control samples from healthy donors and cancer patients. V shed 2 bases and J shed 0 bases, with 7 bases lying between them. CDR3 length equals 15 residues. The germline CDR1 and CDR2 sequences are SGHVS and FNYEAQ. Some clones are missing from TCRdb's copy, which holds only in-frame ones; the method was immunoSEQ multiplex PCR. The sample lists about 170,000 clones, around 90% seen once, with 9.5% to 15% in the top ten. The specimen was blood. V is TRBV7-6 and J is TRBJ2-2; no firm D call. The sequence came from a man aged 25 to 40 in good health. The CDR3 region has the DNA TGTGCCAGCAGCTTAACTGGGCCGAACACCGGGGAGCTGTTTTTT. This codes for CASSLTGPNTGELFF. The complete variable domain, with remaining parts taken from reference TRBV7-6 and TRBJ2-2, reads GAGVSQSPRYKVTKRGQDVALRCDPISGHVSLYWYRQALGQGPEFLTYFNYEAQQDKSGLPNDRFSAERPEGSISTLTIQRTEQRDSAMYRCASSLTGPNTGELFFGEGSRLTVL.